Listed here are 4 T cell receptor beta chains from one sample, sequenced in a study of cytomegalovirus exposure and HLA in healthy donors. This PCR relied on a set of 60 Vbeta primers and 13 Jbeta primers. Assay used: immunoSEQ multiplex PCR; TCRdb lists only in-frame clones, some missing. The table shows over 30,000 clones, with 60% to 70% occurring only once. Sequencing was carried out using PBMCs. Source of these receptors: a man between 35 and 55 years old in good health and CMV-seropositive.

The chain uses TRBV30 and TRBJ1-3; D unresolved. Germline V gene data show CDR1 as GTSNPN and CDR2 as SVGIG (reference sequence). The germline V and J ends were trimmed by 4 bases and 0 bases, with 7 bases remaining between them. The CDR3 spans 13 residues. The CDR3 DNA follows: TGTGCCTGGATCCGGGTCTCTGGAAACACCATATATTTT. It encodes CAWIRVSGNTIYF. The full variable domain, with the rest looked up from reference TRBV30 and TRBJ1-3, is SQTIHQWPATLVQPVGSPLSLECTVEGTSNPNLYWYRQAAGRGLQLLFYSVGIGQISSEVPQNLSASRPQDRQFILSSKKLLLSDSGFYLCAWIRVSGNTIYFGEGSWLTVV.

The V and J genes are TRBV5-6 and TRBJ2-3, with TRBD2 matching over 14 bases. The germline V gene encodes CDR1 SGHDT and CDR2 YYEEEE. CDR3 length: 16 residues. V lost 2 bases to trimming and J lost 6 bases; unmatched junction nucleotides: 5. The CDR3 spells CASSLWTSGGTDTQYF. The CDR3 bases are TGTGCCAGCAGCTTATGGACTAGCGGGGGGACGGATACGCAGTATTTT.

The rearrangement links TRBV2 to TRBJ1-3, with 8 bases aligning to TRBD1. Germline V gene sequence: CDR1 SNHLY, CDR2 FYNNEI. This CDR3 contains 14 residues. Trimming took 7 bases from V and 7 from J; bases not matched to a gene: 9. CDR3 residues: CASKEDRATNTIYF. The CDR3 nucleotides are TGTGCCAGCAAGGAGGACAGGGCCACGAACACCATATATTTT. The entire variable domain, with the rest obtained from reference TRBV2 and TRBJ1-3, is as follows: EPEVTQTPSHQVTQMGQEVILRCVPISNHLYFYWYRQILGQKVEFLVSFYNNEISEKSEIFDDQFSVERPDGSNFTLKIRSTKLEDSAMYFCASKEDRATNTIYFGEGSWLTVV.

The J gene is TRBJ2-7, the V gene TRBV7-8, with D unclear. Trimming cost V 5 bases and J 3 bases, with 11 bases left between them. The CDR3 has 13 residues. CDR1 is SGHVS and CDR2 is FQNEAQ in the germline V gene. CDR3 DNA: TGTGCCAGCAGCGCAAAGACTGGCTACGAGCAGTACTTC. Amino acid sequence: CASSAKTGYEQYF.